The 25 T cell receptor beta chains reported below all come from one sample, sequenced in a study of T cells after yellow fever vaccination. Each CDR3 protein gets one entry after TCRdb re-called the 5' RACE reads with MiXCR. Counted here are fewer than 450,000 distinct CDR3 sequences, roughly 8.4% occurring once; the ten biggest clones make up roughly 15%. The specimen comprised PBMCs, sampled about 49 days after the first yellow fever vaccination. These receptors were taken from a man in his late teens or twenties who received the YFV17D yellow fever vaccine.

This rearrangement joins TRBV20-1 to TRBJ1-2; D gene uncertain. The CDR3 is 12 amino acids. Trimming took 5 bases from V and 6 from J, leaving 13 bases between them. Looked up from germline, CDR1 is DFQATT and CDR2 is SNEGSKA (reference sequence). CDR3 in DNA: TGCAGTGCTGATACCCTAAGGAATGGCTACACCTTC. Its translation: CSADTLRNGYTF.

The gene calls are TRBV20-1 and TRBJ2-7; 10 bases are shared with TRBD1. After removal of 5 bases from V and 5 bases from J, the junction contained 12 bases not matched to a gene. Germline V CDR1 and CDR2: DFQATT, SNEGSKA (reference sequence). This CDR3 is 15 amino acids long. This CDR3 is CSALLPGQGFDEQYF. The CDR3, as DNA: TGCAGTGCTCTACTACCGGGACAGGGGTTCGACGAGCAGTACTTC.

The chain links TRBV9 to TRBJ2-2; 14 bases match TRBD2. The CDR3 has 16 amino acids. Germline V lookup: CDR1 SGDLS, CDR2 YYNGEE. With V trimmed by 2 bases and J by 7 bases, 4 bases remained unmatched. CDR3 in amino acids: CASSVGTSGGLGELFF. CDR3 in DNA: TGTGCCAGCAGCGTCGGGACTAGCGGGGGTCTCGGGGAGCTGTTTTTT.

This clonotype was picked up a small number of times. This sequence joins TRBV18 and TRBJ2-7; D unclear. The V gene lost 5 bases and the J gene lost 6 bases, with 14 bases spanning the gap. The CDR3 consists of 13 residues. In germline, CDR1 is KGHSH, CDR2 LQKENI. Written as DNA, the CDR3 is TGTGCCAGCTCATCCAACAGCCAAACCGAGCAGTACTTC. Translated, it gives CASSSNSQTEQYF. The full variable domain, completed using reference TRBV18 and TRBJ2-7, is NAGVMQNPRHLVRRRGQEARLRCSPMKGHSHVYWYRQLPEEGLKFMVYLQKENIIDESGMPKERFSAEFPKEGPSILRIQQVVRGDSAAYFCASSSNSQTEQYFGPGTRLTVT.

This clonotype was seen a handful of times. This chain joins TRBV4-2 and TRBJ2-5, with 13 bases aligning to TRBD2. V was pared by 4 bases and J by 1 base, with 9 bases of the junction left unmatched. The germline gives CDR1 LGHNA, CDR2 YNFKEQ. CDR3 length: 18 amino acids. The chain's CDR3 is CASSREPRTSGGQETQYF. CDR3 nucleotide sequence: TGTGCCAGCAGCCGCGAACCCCGGACTAGCGGGGGCCAAGAGACCCAGTACTTC.

In this sample, this clonotype turned up a few times. The chain employs TRBV3-1 and TRBJ1-6; D remains ambiguous. Germline V lookup: CDR1 LGHDT, CDR2 YNNKEL (reference sequence). CDR3 length: 14 residues. V gave up 1 base and J gave up 5 bases, with 6 bases separating them. The CDR3 DNA is TGTGCCAGCAGCCAAGTGGACGATAATTCACCCCTCCACTTT. This gives the protein CASSQVDDNSPLHF.

V gene TRBV9 combines with J gene TRBJ1-2, with D possibly being TRBD1 (6 bases). Germline loops: CDR1 SGDLS, CDR2 YYNGEE. The germline V and J ends were trimmed by 0 bases and 5 bases, with 11 bases remaining between them. This CDR3 has 14 residues. This CDR3 is CASSVADRKYGYTF. CDR3 in DNA: TGTGCCAGCAGCGTAGCGGACAGAAAATATGGCTACACCTTC.

This clonotype was found a few times. The chain joins TRBV6-5 to TRBJ2-4; 8 nucleotides agree with TRBD1. J lost 8 bases, V lost 2 bases, and 11 bases had no gene match. The length of the CDR3 is 16 residues. The V gene's germline CDR1 is MNHEY and CDR2 SVGAGI. The CDR3 DNA sequence: TGTGCCAGCAGTTACCGGGCCAGGACAGGGAGCGACATTCAGTACTTC. It translates to CASSYRARTGSDIQYF.

The table lists this clonotype with many counts. The gene calls are TRBV11-2 and TRBJ2-3; 12 nucleotides align to TRBD2. Germline assignment: CDR1 SGHAT and CDR2 FQNNGV. CDR3 length equals 18 residues. Unmatched junction bases numbered 9, after V lost 1 base and J lost 4 bases. DNA of the CDR3: TGTGCCAGCAGCTTAGGCACTAGCGGGGGGCTGTGGGCAGATACGCAGTATTTT. It specifies CASSLGTSGGLWADTQYF.

The count of this clonotype is one. One junction end does not reproduce the germline sequence, and a read error may be involved. The chain is built from TRBV12-3 or TRBV12-4 and TRBJ2-5, with TRBD2 as a possible D gene (6 bases). The length of the CDR3 is 16 residues. CDR3 bases: TGTGCCGGCAGTTTAGCGGAGGGGTTGGCACAAGAGACCCAGTACTTC. Translating it yields CAGSLAEGLAQETQYF.

This clonotype has only a few counts. This sequence joins TRBV4-1 and TRBJ2-1; 11 bases map to TRBD2. CDR3 length equals 15 residues. V gave up 6 bases and J gave up 6 bases; unmatched junction bases: 7. CDR1 is MGHRA and CDR2 is YSYEKL in the germline V gene. CDR3 sequence: CASSPIAGGPNEQFF. The CDR3 DNA reads TGCGCCAGCAGTCCTATAGCGGGGGGGCCCAATGAGCAGTTCTTC.

The chain carries TRBV18 and TRBJ2-5; D uncertain. CDR1 is KGHSH and CDR2 is LQKENI in the germline V gene. The CDR3 has 13 amino acids. V shed 8 bases and J shed 5 bases, with 15 bases lying between them. As DNA, the CDR3 is TGTGCCAGCGCAATGGCCCGGCGGGAGACCCAGTACTTC. Its translation: CASAMARRETQYF.

The chain links TRBV14 to TRBJ2-3; 7 positions agree with TRBD2. V shed 3 bases and J 3 bases; nucleotides not matched to a gene: 6. Germline CDR1 reads SGHDN; CDR2 reads FVKESK. The length of the CDR3 is 15 residues. CDR3 DNA sequence: TGTGCCAGCAGCCAGCTGACTAGCAGTACAGATACGCAGTATTTT. Protein: CASSQLTSSTDTQYF.

The CDR3 bases are TGTGCCAGCAGCCCCCTGGTGTCTGTAGGGGCCCAGTACTTC. Its translation is CASSPLVSVGAQYF. This sequence joins TRBV11-2 and TRBJ2-5; D is possibly TRBD1 (5 bases). The germline V gene encodes CDR1 SGHAT and CDR2 FQNNGV. The length of the CDR3 is 14 residues. V shed 5 bases and J shed 9 bases, with 19 bases lying between them.

The gene calls are TRBV20-1 and TRBJ2-1; TRBD2 matches 8 bases. CDR3 length: 15 residues. The V gene's germline CDR1 is DFQATT and CDR2 SNEGSKA (reference sequence). With 2 bases clipped from V and 9 bases from J, the junction kept 12 bases outside the gene matches. The CDR3 protein is CSARSPRGGQVEQFF. The CDR3, as DNA: TGCAGTGCTAGATCCCCCCGGGGGGGCCAGGTTGAGCAGTTCTTC.

DNA of the CDR3: TGCAGTGCTAGTAGGGTCGGGGTTTTCAGCAATCAGCCCCAGCATTTT. This gives the protein CSASRVGVFSNQPQHF. This chain links TRBV20-1 with TRBJ1-5; D unclear. V was cut by 3 bases and J by 1 base, with 16 bases left in between. CDR1 is DFQATT, CDR2 SNEGSKA, per germline (reference sequence). CDR3 length equals 16 residues.

The V gene is TRBV12-3 or TRBV12-4, the J gene TRBJ2-3; TRBD2 aligns across 7 bases. The CDR3 has 14 residues. V shed 3 bases and J 4 bases; nucleotides not matched to a gene: 4. The chain's CDR3 is CASSFASGSDTQYF. DNA for the CDR3: TGTGCCAGCAGTTTCGCTAGCGGTTCAGATACGCAGTATTTT.

This clonotype was seen a handful of times. The chain is built from TRBV7-9 and TRBJ1-1; D uncertain. There are 13 residues in the CDR3. V dropped 1 base and J dropped 6 bases, with 9 bases sitting between them. Germline assignment: CDR1 SEHNR and CDR2 FQNEAQ (reference sequence). This chain's CDR3 is CASSLVGLAEAFF. Written as DNA, the CDR3 is TGTGCCAGCAGCTTAGTGGGTTTGGCTGAAGCTTTCTTT.

At least ten counts were recorded for this clonotype. The V and J genes are TRBV6-2 or TRBV6-3 and TRBJ2-1; no firm D call. V lost 4 bases and J lost 6, with 7 bases in between. The CDR3 extends over 12 amino acids. The germline gives CDR1 MNHEY, CDR2 SVGEGT. CDR3 sequence reads: CASSSWFNEQFF. The CDR3 DNA is TGTGCCAGCAGTTCATGGTTCAATGAGCAGTTCTTC.

This clonotype has a handful of counts. The genes are TRBV10-3 and TRBJ1-1; D possibly corresponds to TRBD1 (5 bases). The V gene lost 4 bases and the J gene lost 4 bases, with 19 bases spanning the gap. The CDR3 contains 16 residues. Per germline, CDR1 ENHRY and CDR2 SYGVKD. CDR3 residues: CAISGKRGPGGTEAFF. The CDR3 DNA sequence: TGTGCCATCAGTGGGAAGCGTGGTCCCGGGGGCACTGAAGCTTTCTTT.

The chain has TRBV15 and TRBJ1-2; D unclear. Germline V gene data show CDR1 as LNHNV and CDR2 as YYDKDF (reference sequence). The CDR3 loop spans 17 amino acids. V lost 6 bases and J lost 8, with 28 bases in between. CDR3 amino acids: CATRGAGLVVVDRGYTF. The CDR3 DNA sequence: TGTGCCACCAGGGGTGCGGGTTTAGTCGTTGTGGATCGGGGCTACACCTTC. The entire variable domain, with the rest obtained from reference TRBV15 and TRBJ1-2, is as follows: DAMVIQNPRYQVTQFGKPVTLSCSQTLNHNVMYWYQQKSSQAPKLLFHYYDKDFNNEADTPDNFQSRRPNTSFCFLDIRSPGLGDTAMYLCATRGAGLVVVDRGYTFGSGTRLTVV.

This clonotype was detected only a few times. The chain employs TRBV7-9 and TRBJ2-7; D gene unclear. V lost 5 bases and J lost 7, with 21 bases in between. Germline lookup yields CDR1 SEHNR and CDR2 FQNEAQ (reference sequence). The CDR3 consists of 15 residues. In DNA, the CDR3 is TGTGCCAGCAGCCCCCGCTTATCAGCCTTGATTGAGCAGTACTTC. Protein product: CASSPRLSALIEQYF.

This chain connects TRBV5-2 to TRBJ2-1; no check of the table's D call, TRBD2, against the DNA was made. TRBV5-2 is tagged as a pseudogene. There are 15 residues in the CDR3. CDR3 sequence: CATSLGLAGGIKQFF. The CDR3 nucleotides are TGTGCCACCAGCCTTGGACTAGCGGGGGGTATAAAGCAGTTCTTC.

The J gene is TRBJ2-7, the V gene TRBV10-3, with a tentative D call TRBD1 (5 bases). The CDR3 has 15 amino acids. Trimming shortened V by 1 base and J by 2 bases, and 12 bases separated the two germline ends. Per the germline V gene, CDR1 is ENHRY and CDR2 is SYGVKD. The DNA of the CDR3 is TGTGCCATCAGTGAGTTAGACAGAGTAGCCTACGAGCAGTACTTC. It yields the protein CAISELDRVAYEQYF.

V and J are TRBV5-4 and TRBJ2-5, with D tentatively TRBD1 (6 bases). This CDR3 comprises 15 residues. Trimming took off 4 bases at V and 2 bases at J, with 15 bases between the two ends. The germline gives CDR1 SGHNT, CDR2 YYREEE (reference sequence). The chain's CDR3 is CASSELTGGQETQYF. The DNA of the CDR3 is TGTGCCAGCAGCGAACTGACAGGCGGTCAAGAGACCCAGTACTTC.